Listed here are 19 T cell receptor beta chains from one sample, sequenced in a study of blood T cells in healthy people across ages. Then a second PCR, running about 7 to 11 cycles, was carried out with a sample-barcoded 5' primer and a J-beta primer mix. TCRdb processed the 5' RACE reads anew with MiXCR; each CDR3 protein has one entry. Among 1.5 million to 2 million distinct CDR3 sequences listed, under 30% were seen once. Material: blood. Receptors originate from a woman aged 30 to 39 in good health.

The CDR3 DNA follows: TGTGCCTGGGGCAGGGGGAACACTGAAGCTTTCTTT. Protein product: CAWGRGNTEAFF. The J gene is TRBJ1-1, the V gene TRBV12-3 or TRBV12-4, with D possibly TRBD1 on 6 matching bases. The CDR3 loop spans 12 amino acids. Trimming pared 11 bases from V and 1 base from J, leaving 11 bases between.

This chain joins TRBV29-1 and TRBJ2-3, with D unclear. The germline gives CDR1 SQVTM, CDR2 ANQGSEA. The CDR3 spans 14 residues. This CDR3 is CGALRRSGTDTQYF. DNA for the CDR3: TGCGGCGCCCTCAGGAGAAGTGGCACAGATACGCAGTATTTT.

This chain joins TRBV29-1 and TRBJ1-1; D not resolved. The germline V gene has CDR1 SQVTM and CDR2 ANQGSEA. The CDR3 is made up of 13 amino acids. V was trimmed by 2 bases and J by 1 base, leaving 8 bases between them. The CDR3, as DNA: TGCAGCGTTGAAAGCGGCACGAACACTGAAGCTTTCTTT. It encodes CSVESGTNTEAFF.

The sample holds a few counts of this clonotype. CDR3 in amino acids: CASRREGLRFHEQFF. The CDR3 region has the DNA TGTGCCAGCAGAAGGGAGGGCCTTCGGTTCCATGAGCAGTTCTTC. J is TRBJ2-1 and V is TRBV27; 7 bases map to TRBD2. The CDR3 runs to 15 residues. Unmatched junction bases numbered 13, after V lost 6 bases and J lost 8 bases. Germline CDR1 is MNHEY and CDR2 is SMNVEV (reference sequence).

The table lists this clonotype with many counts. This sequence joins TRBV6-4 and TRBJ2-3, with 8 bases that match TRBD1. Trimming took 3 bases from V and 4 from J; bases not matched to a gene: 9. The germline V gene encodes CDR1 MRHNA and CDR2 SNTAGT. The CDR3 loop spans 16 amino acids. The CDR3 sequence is CASSDVGGQGADTQYF. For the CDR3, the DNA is TGTGCCAGCAGTGATGTGGGAGGACAGGGAGCAGATACGCAGTATTTT.

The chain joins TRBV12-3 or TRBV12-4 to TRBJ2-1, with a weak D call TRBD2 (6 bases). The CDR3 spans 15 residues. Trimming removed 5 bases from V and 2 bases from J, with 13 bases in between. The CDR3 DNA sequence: TGTGCCAGCAGTCCGGACGGGAGCCCCTACAATGAGCAGTTCTTC. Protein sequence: CASSPDGSPYNEQFF.

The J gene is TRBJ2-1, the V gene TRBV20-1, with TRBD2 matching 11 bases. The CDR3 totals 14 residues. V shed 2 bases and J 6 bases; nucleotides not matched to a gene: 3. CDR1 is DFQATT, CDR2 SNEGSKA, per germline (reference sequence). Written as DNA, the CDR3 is TGCAGTGCTAGAAGACTAGCGGGACCCAATGAGCAGTTCTTC. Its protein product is CSARRLAGPNEQFF.

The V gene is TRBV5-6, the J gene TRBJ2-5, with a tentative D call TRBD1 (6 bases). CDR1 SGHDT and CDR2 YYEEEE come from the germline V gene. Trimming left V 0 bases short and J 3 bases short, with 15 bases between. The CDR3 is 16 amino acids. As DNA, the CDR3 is TGTGCCAGCAGCTTGGGAACCGGGACAAGCAAAGAGACCCAGTACTTC. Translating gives CASSLGTGTSKETQYF. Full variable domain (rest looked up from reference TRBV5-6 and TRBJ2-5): DAGVTQSPTHLIKTRGQQVTLRCSPKSGHDTVSWYQQALGQGPQFIFQYYEEEERQRGNFPDRFSGHQFPNYSSELNVNALLLGDSALYLCASSLGTGTSKETQYFGPGTRLLVL.

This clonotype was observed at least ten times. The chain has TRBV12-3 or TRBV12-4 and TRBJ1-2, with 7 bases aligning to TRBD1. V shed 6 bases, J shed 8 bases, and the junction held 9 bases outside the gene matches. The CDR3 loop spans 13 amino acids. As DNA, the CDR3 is TGTGCCAGCAGCCCCAGGGGGGCATCGGGCTACACCTTC. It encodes CASSPRGASGYTF.

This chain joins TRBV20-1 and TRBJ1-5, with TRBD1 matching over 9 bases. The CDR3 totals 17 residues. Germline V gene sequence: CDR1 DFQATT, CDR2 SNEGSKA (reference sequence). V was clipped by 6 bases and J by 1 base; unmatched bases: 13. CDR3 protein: CSAGRDRAYSSNQPQHF. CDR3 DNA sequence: TGCAGTGCCGGTAGGGACAGGGCGTACTCCAGCAATCAGCCCCAGCATTTT.

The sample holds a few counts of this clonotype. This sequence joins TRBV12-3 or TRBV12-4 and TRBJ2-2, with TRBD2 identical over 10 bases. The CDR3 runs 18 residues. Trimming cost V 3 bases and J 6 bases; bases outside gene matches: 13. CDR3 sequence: CASSFSPSGSIRPGELFF. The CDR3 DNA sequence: TGTGCCAGCAGTTTTTCCCCTAGCGGGAGTATTAGACCCGGGGAGCTGTTTTTT.

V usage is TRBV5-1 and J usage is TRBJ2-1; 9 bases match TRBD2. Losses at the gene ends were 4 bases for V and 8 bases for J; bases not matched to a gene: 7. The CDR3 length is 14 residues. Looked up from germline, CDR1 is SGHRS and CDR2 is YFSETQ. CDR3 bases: TGCGCCAGCAGCGTTAGCGGGAGCGTGGATGAGCAGTTCTTC. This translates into CASSVSGSVDEQFF.

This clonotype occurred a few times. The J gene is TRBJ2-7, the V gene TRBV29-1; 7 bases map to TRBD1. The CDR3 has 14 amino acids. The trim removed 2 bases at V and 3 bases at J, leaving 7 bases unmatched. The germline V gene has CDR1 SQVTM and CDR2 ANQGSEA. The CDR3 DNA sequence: TGCAGCGTTGAACGAGGGGGCGGTAGCTACGAGCAGTACTTC. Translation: CSVERGGGSYEQYF.

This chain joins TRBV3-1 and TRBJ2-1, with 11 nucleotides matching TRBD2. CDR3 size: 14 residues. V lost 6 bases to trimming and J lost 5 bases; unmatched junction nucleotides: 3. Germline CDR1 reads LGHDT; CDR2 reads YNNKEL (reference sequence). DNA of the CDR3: TGTGCCAGCAGGAAGGGACTAGCGGACAATGAGCAGTTCTTC. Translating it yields CASRKGLADNEQFF.

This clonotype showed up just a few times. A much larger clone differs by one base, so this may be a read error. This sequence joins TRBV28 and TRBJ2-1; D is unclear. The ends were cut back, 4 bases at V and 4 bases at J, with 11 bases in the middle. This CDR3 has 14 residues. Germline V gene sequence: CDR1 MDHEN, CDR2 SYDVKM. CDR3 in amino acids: CASSSGPQYNEQFF. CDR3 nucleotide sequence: TGTGCCAGCAGTTCCGGGCCACAGTACAATGAGCAGTTCTTC.

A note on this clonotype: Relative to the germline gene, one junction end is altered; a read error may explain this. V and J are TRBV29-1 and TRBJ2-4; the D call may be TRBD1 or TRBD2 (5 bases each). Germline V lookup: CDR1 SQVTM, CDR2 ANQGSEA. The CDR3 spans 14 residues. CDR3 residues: CGVVRDRAKNIQYF. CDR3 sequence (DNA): TGCGGCGTTGTACGGGACCGGGCCAAAAACATTCAGTACTTC.

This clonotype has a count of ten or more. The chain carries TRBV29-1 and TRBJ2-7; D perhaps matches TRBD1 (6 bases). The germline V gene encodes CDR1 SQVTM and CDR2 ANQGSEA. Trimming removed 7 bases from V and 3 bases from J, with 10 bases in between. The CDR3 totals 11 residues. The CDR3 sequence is CSGGQFYEQYF. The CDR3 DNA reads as TGCAGCGGTGGACAGTTCTACGAGCAGTACTTC.

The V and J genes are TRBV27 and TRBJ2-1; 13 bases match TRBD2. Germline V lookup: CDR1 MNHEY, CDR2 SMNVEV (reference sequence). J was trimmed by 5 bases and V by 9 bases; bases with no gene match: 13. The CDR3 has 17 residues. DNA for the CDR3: TGTGCCAGTAAAGGACTAGCGGGAGAATATTTGCACAATGAGCAGTTCTTC. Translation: CASKGLAGEYLHNEQFF.

The CDR3 protein is CASSPTGFTDTQYF. The DNA for the CDR3 is TGCGCCAGCAGCCCCACAGGATTCACAGATACGCAGTATTTT. This rearrangement joins TRBV5-1 to TRBJ2-3; TRBD1 might be the D (5 bases). V was pared by 4 bases and J by 2 bases, with 11 bases between. Germline V gene lookup returns CDR1 SGHRS and CDR2 YFSETQ. There are 14 residues in the CDR3.